What follows is one T cell receptor beta chain and its context. TCRdb's table, derived via immunoSEQ multiplex PCR, lists solely in-frame clones and lacks some. The repertoire consists of approximately 120,000 clones, with roughly 89% occurring once and the leading ten covering approximately 2%. The data were taken from a study of cytomegalovirus exposure and HLA in healthy donors. The germline CDR1 and CDR2 sequences are LNHDA and SQIVND (reference sequence). The V and J ends lost 7 bases and 4 bases respectively, with 16 bases between them. The CDR3 consists of 14 residues. The source of this sequence is a woman younger than 30 in good health and CMV-seronegative. The sequenced sample was PBMCs. This rearrangement joins TRBV19 to TRBJ2-5, with D maybe TRBD2 (5 bases). The CDR3 DNA is TGTGCCAGTAAATTTCGGTCAGAGGGAGAGACCCAGTACTTC. Its translation: CASKFRSEGETQYF. Variable domain in full (rest from reference TRBV19 and TRBJ2-5): DGGITQSPKYLFRKEGQNVTLSCEQNLNHDAMYWYRQDPGQGLRLIYYSQIVNDFQKGDIAEGYSVSREKKESFPLTVTSAQKNPTAFYLCASKFRSEGETQYFGPGTRLLVL.